This TCR beta chain was recovered during a study of cytomegalovirus exposure and HLA in healthy donors. General study points: DRB1 had the most TCR associations and HLA-C the fewest, a later analysis found, with rates varying by HLA locus. Productive status was seen about 87% or about 30% of the time for most TCR beta V segments in an earlier analysis.

Comment on this clone: What it binds is not known.

CDR3 size: 16 residues. Germline assignment: CDR1 MGHRA and CDR2 YSYEKL. The V and J ends lost 1 base and 9 bases, in that order; junction bases with no gene match: 12. The study ran its PCR with 60 Vbeta and 13 Jbeta primers. Repertoires were generated with immunoSEQ multiplex PCR, while TCRdb's copy carries only in-frame clones and drops some. Among about 200,000 clones, around 86% were seen once, and the ten largest hold 6.5%. The sample comprised PBMCs. The V and J genes are TRBV4-1 and TRBJ1-3; 7 nucleotides agree with TRBD1. This receptor was identified in a woman between 50 and 59 years old in good health and CMV-seropositive. The CDR3 loop is CASSQGHGTEESTIYF. CDR3 nucleotide sequence: TGCGCCAGCAGCCAAGGTCACGGGACAGAAGAAAGCACCATATATTTT.